Below are 26 T cell receptor beta chains sequenced from a single sample in a study of T cell repertoires in cytomegalovirus infection. Each CDR3 protein is one row after TCRdb ran MiXCR on the reads. Found here are roughly 230,000 distinct CDR3 sequences, 9% to 15% of them singletons; the top ten hold 1.5% to 2%. Input material: PBMCs. These receptor sequences come from a human donor in good health (CMV status not recorded). Some clones in this sample may be carry-over from other donors' samples.

This clonotype was found a few times. V and J are TRBV5-4 and TRBJ2-7; D unresolved. There are 13 residues in the CDR3. V was pared by 5 bases and J by 0 bases, with 9 bases between. Germline loops: CDR1 SGHNT, CDR2 YYREEE (reference sequence). The CDR3, as DNA: TGTGCCAGCAGAATGGACGGCTCCTACGAGCAGTACTTC. Amino acids: CASRMDGSYEQYF.

This clonotype has ten or more counts. J is TRBJ2-2 and V is TRBV28, with a weak D call TRBD1 (5 bases). Deletions cut 7 bases from V and 1 base from J, with 13 bases between. CDR3 size: 15 residues. Germline lookup yields CDR1 MDHEN and CDR2 SYDVKM. The CDR3 loop reads CASTPPRGNTGELFF. CDR3 coding DNA: TGTGCCAGCACTCCTCCTAGGGGGAACACCGGGGAGCTGTTTTTT.

Only a few counts were recorded for this clonotype. The chain carries TRBV7-6 and TRBJ2-7; 9 positions agree with TRBD1. The CDR3 runs to 15 residues. The germline V gene encodes CDR1 SGHVS and CDR2 FNYEAQ. V was pared by 7 bases and J by 0 bases, with 7 bases of the junction left unmatched. The CDR3, as DNA: TGTGCCAGCACCGCCGGGACAGGGAACTCCTACGAGCAGTACTTC. Protein: CASTAGTGNSYEQYF.

This clonotype was seen ten or more times. The V gene is TRBV7-2, the J gene TRBJ2-2; D is unresolved. The CDR3 spans 12 residues. Germline V gives CDR1 SGHTA, CDR2 FQGNSA. Trimming left V 5 bases short and J 5 bases short, with 6 bases between. CDR3 DNA sequence: TGTGCCAGCAGCGGCCGGACCGGGGAGCTGTTTTTT. This gives the protein CASSGRTGELFF.

Here the CDR3 reads CSGGTGSSYNEQFF. CDR3 sequence (DNA): TGCAGCGGGGGGACAGGGTCCTCCTACAATGAGCAGTTCTTC. The rearrangement uses TRBV29-1 and TRBJ2-1; 9 bases align to TRBD1. The CDR3 has 14 amino acids. Trimming cost V 7 bases and J 0 bases; bases outside gene matches: 4. The V gene's germline CDR1 is SQVTM and CDR2 ANQGSEA.

The table lists this clonotype with a few counts. This chain joins TRBV18 and TRBJ1-1, with D perhaps TRBD1 (5 bases). Trimming removed 3 bases from V and 4 bases from J, with 27 bases in between. Germline assignment: CDR1 KGHSH and CDR2 LQKENI. This CDR3 has 19 residues. CDR3 loop: CASSPTVGLTSGEPTEAFF. CDR3 nucleotides: TGTGCCAGCTCACCTACAGTGGGACTGACCTCCGGCGAGCCCACTGAAGCTTTCTTT.

This clonotype was found many times. The chain has TRBV12-3 or TRBV12-4 and TRBJ2-2; no clear D. The CDR3 has 14 amino acids. The ends were cut back, 6 bases at V and 2 bases at J, with 10 bases in the middle. The CDR3 sequence: CASSLMANTGELFF. DNA of the CDR3: TGTGCCAGCAGCCTCATGGCTAACACCGGGGAGCTGTTTTTT.

Many counts were recorded for this clonotype. The J gene is TRBJ1-5, the V gene TRBV20-1; 8 nucleotides line up with TRBD1. After removal of 4 bases from V and 3 bases from J, the junction contained 5 bases not matched to a gene. Germline V gives CDR1 DFQATT, CDR2 SNEGSKA (reference sequence). This CDR3 contains 14 residues. The CDR3 region has the DNA TGCAGTGCTATAGGACAGGGCCCCAATCAGCCCCAGCATTTT. This encodes CSAIGQGPNQPQHF.

There are many counts of this clonotype. The chain employs TRBV7-2 and TRBJ1-5, with 8 bases that match TRBD1. V trimming: 1 base; J trimming: 3 bases; junction bases outside the gene matches: 8. The CDR3 is made up of 17 amino acids. Germline CDR1 is SGHTA and CDR2 is FQGNSA. CDR3 protein: CASSLDGTGFSNQPQHF. CDR3 DNA: TGTGCCAGCAGCTTAGACGGGACAGGCTTTTCCAATCAGCCCCAGCATTTT. The entire variable domain, with the rest obtained from reference TRBV7-2 and TRBJ1-5, is as follows: GAGVSQSPSNKVTEKGKDVELRCDPISGHTALYWYRQSLGQGLEFLIYFQGNSAPDKSGLPSDRFSAERTGGSVSTLTIQRTQQEDSAVYLCASSLDGTGFSNQPQHFGDGTRLSIL.

In this sample, this clonotype turned up many times. The gene calls are TRBV5-1 and TRBJ2-6; D is uncertain. This CDR3 has 16 residues. The germline V gene encodes CDR1 SGHRS and CDR2 YFSETQ. V was pared by 4 bases and J by 0 bases, with 11 bases between. This chain's CDR3 is CASSPLPVSGANVLTF. The CDR3 nucleotides are TGCGCCAGCAGCCCCCTCCCGGTCTCTGGGGCCAACGTCCTGACTTTC.

The V and J genes are TRBV14 and TRBJ2-7; 7 nucleotides line up with TRBD1. The V gene's germline CDR1 is SGHDN and CDR2 FVKESK. The CDR3 loop spans 16 amino acids. Unmatched junction bases numbered 9, after V lost 3 bases and J lost 1 base. The CDR3 region has the DNA TGTGCCAGCAGCCAGTTACGGGCAGGGGGTTCCTACGAGCAGTACTTC. It translates to CASSQLRAGGSYEQYF.

This clonotype occurred many times. V gene TRBV7-2 combines with J gene TRBJ1-3; D unresolved. Between the trimmed V and J ends, which lost 2 bases and 0 bases, there was a span of 11 bases. Germline-derived CDR1 and CDR2 are SGHTA and FQGNSA. The CDR3 runs 16 residues. The CDR3 region is CASSLSSAPSGNTIYF. In DNA form, the CDR3 reads TGTGCCAGCAGCTTATCTTCAGCTCCCTCTGGAAACACCATATATTTT.

The chain carries TRBV19 and TRBJ2-1, with 7 positions matching TRBD2. From germline, CDR1 is LNHDA and CDR2 SQIVND (reference sequence). V dropped 3 bases and J dropped 4; count of bases not matched to a gene: 6. CDR3 length: 15 amino acids. The CDR3 loop reads CASSMISGVYNEQFF. CDR3 sequence (DNA): TGTGCCAGTAGTATGATCAGCGGGGTATACAATGAGCAGTTCTTC.

This clonotype appeared many times. This rearrangement joins TRBV7-2 to TRBJ2-1, with 9 bases lining up with TRBD1. V lost 5 bases to trimming and J lost 7 bases; unmatched junction nucleotides: 9. This CDR3 is 15 amino acids long. From germline, CDR1 is SGHTA and CDR2 FQGNSA. In DNA, the CDR3 is TGTGCCAGCAGCAGAGACAGGGGGGGGGGTAATGAGCAGTTCTTC. This codes for CASSRDRGGGNEQFF.

This clonotype was found many times. The gene calls are TRBV7-2 and TRBJ1-2; D is unclear. The CDR3 contains 11 residues. Germline CDR1 is SGHTA and CDR2 is FQGNSA. V was cut by 4 bases and J by 6 bases, with 6 bases left in between. Here the CDR3 reads CASSSFNGYTF. DNA of the CDR3: TGTGCCAGCAGCTCTTTCAATGGCTACACCTTC.

This chain links TRBV7-6 with TRBJ1-2, with 9 bases aligning to TRBD1. J gave up 8 bases and V 4 bases, and 11 bases lay outside the gene matches. This CDR3 has 15 residues. Germline V gene sequence: CDR1 SGHVS, CDR2 FNYEAQ. This chain's CDR3 is CASSSGTGRLDGYTF. The CDR3, as DNA: TGTGCCAGCAGCTCCGGGACAGGGCGATTGGACGGCTACACCTTC. Full variable domain (rest looked up from reference TRBV7-6 and TRBJ1-2): GAGVSQSPRYKVTKRGQDVALRCDPISGHVSLYWYRQALGQGPEFLTYFNYEAQQDKSGLPNDRFSAERPEGSISTLTIQRTEQRDSAMYRCASSSGTGRLDGYTFGSGTRLTVV.

In its sample, this clonotype was seen many times. The CDR3 sequence is CASSPSRAARTDTQYF. The CDR3 coding sequence is TGCGCCAGCAGCCCCTCCCGCGCGGCGAGGACAGATACGCAGTATTTT. The rearrangement uses TRBV5-1 and TRBJ2-3; D call uncertain. Per germline, CDR1 SGHRS and CDR2 YFSETQ. The length of the CDR3 is 16 residues. V lost 4 bases to trimming and J lost 3 bases, with 18 bases between them.

This clonotype was observed at least ten times. The CDR3 loop reads CASTLALGNTGELFF. CDR3 coding DNA: TGTGCCAGCACCCTAGCGCTGGGTAACACCGGGGAGCTGTTTTTT. The rearrangement links TRBV28 to TRBJ2-2, with a weak D call TRBD2 (6 bases). V gave up 7 bases and J gave up 2 bases, with 14 bases separating them. This CDR3 region has 15 residues. Germline V gene lookup returns CDR1 MDHEN and CDR2 SYDVKM.

The chain carries TRBV5-4 and TRBJ2-7, with D possibly being TRBD1 (5 bases). This CDR3 is built from 13 residues. Trimming took 0 bases from V and 3 from J, leaving 7 bases between them. The V gene's germline CDR1 is SGHNT and CDR2 YYREEE (reference sequence). CDR3 residues: CASSLEGVYEQYF. The CDR3 DNA reads TGTGCCAGCAGCTTGGAAGGGGTCTACGAGCAGTACTTC.

This clonotype was detected a few times. The chain employs TRBV9 and TRBJ2-5; D not resolved. Germline CDR1 and CDR2: SGDLS and YYNGEE. V gave up 0 bases and J gave up 0 bases, with 9 bases separating them. The CDR3 is 15 amino acids. The DNA for the CDR3 is TGTGCCAGCAGCGTAGGAGTCGGTTACCAAGAGACCCAGTACTTC. This sequence encodes CASSVGVGYQETQYF.

The genes are TRBV7-3 and TRBJ2-1, with TRBD1 identical over 7 bases. V trimming: 3 bases; J trimming: 0 bases; junction bases outside the gene matches: 5. The CDR3 length is 16 residues. Germline assignment: CDR1 SGHTA and CDR2 FQGTGA. Here the CDR3 reads CASSLTGQGSYNEQFF. The CDR3 DNA reads TGTGCCAGCAGCTTGACAGGGCAGGGCTCCTACAATGAGCAGTTCTTC.

The chain is built from TRBV12-3 or TRBV12-4 and TRBJ2-7, with 7 bases identical to TRBD1. The CDR3 is 16 residues long. The ends lost 3 bases at V and 3 bases at J; junction bases unmatched: 11. CDR3 sequence (DNA): TGTGCCAGCAGTTTCACTCCCGACGGGACAGACTACGAGCAGTACTTC. Its translation: CASSFTPDGTDYEQYF.

Only a few counts were recorded for this clonotype. The V gene is TRBV3-1, the J gene TRBJ2-7; 8 bases map to TRBD2. The CDR3 spans 14 residues. Trimming cost V 8 bases and J 1 base; bases outside gene matches: 7. The germline V gene has CDR1 LGHDT and CDR2 YNNKEL (reference sequence). CDR3 in amino acids: CASQSSGLSYEQYF. The CDR3 nucleotides read TGTGCCAGCCAATCTAGCGGGTTATCCTACGAGCAGTACTTC.

The J gene is TRBJ2-3, the V gene TRBV28; D remains unclear. Germline V gene data show CDR1 as MDHEN and CDR2 as SYDVKM. Between the trimmed V and J ends, which lost 5 bases and 5 bases, there was a span of 17 bases. The CDR3 spans 15 residues. In DNA form, the CDR3 reads TGTGCCAGCAGTCGAAACCGGGCCCTTATAGATACGCAGTATTTT. It encodes CASSRNRALIDTQYF. The complete variable domain, with remaining parts taken from reference TRBV28 and TRBJ2-3, reads DVKVTQSSRYLVKRTGEKVFLECVQDMDHENMFWYRQDPGLGLRLIYFSYDVKMKEKGDIPEGYSVSREKKERFSLILESASTNQTSMYLCASSRNRALIDTQYFGPGTRLTVL.

This clonotype came up a few times. The chain employs TRBV18 and TRBJ2-5, with a weak D call TRBD1 (6 bases). The CDR3 is 15 amino acids. Germline assignment: CDR1 KGHSH and CDR2 LQKENI. The V gene lost 2 bases and the J gene lost 2 bases, with 12 bases spanning the gap. The CDR3 DNA sequence: TGTGCCAGCTCACCAGGGGGCCAGCGACAAGAGACCCAGTACTTC. This gives the protein CASSPGGQRQETQYF.

The gene calls are TRBV7-9 and TRBJ2-1, with 9 nucleotides matching TRBD2. With 8 bases clipped from V and 7 bases from J, the junction kept 9 bases outside the gene matches. Germline CDR1 SEHNR, CDR2 FQNEAQ (reference sequence). The CDR3 sequence is 14 residues long. For the CDR3, the DNA is TGTGCCAGCGGCGGGACTAGCTTGGGTAATGAGCAGTTCTTC. It codes for CASGGTSLGNEQFF. Complete variable domain (other parts from reference TRBV7-9 and TRBJ2-1): DTGVSQNPRHKITKRGQNVTFRCDPISEHNRLYWYRQTLGQGPEFLTYFQNEAQLEKSRLLSDRFSAERPKGSFSTLEIQRTEQGDSAMYLCASGGTSLGNEQFFGPGTRLTVL.